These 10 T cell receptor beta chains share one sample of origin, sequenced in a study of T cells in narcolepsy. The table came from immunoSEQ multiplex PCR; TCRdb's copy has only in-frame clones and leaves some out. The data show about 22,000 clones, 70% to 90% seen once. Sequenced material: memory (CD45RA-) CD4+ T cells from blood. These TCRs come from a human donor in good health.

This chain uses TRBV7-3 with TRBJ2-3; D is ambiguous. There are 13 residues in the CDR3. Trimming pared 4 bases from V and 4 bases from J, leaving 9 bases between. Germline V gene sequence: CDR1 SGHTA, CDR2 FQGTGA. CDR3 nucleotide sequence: TGTGCCAGCAGCTCGACCCGCGCAGATACGCAGTATTTT. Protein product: CASSSTRADTQYF.

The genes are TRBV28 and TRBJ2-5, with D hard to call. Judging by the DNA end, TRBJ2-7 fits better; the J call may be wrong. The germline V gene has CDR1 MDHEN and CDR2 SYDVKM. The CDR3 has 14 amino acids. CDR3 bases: TGTGCCAGCAGTTTTGTTGGGCCCCCCTACGAGCAGTACTTC. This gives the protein CASSFVGPPYEQYF.

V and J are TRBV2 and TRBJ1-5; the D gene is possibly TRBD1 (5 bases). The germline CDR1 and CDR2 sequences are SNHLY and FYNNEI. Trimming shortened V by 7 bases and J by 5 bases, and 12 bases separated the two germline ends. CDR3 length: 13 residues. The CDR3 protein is CASTPRRDQPQHF. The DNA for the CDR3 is TGTGCCAGCACCCCCCGCAGGGATCAGCCCCAGCATTTT.

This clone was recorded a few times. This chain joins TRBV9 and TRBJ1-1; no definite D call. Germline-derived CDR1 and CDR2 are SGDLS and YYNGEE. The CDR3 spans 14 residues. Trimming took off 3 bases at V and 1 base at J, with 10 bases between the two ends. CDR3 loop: CASSALDQNTEAFF. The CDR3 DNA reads TGTGCCAGCAGCGCCCTAGACCAGAACACTGAAGCTTTCTTT.

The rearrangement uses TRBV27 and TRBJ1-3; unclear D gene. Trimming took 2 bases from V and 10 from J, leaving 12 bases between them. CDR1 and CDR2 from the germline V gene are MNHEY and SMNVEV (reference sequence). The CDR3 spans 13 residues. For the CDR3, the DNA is TGTGCCAGCAGTTTAACGGGAGTGGGGACCATATATTTT. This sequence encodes CASSLTGVGTIYF.

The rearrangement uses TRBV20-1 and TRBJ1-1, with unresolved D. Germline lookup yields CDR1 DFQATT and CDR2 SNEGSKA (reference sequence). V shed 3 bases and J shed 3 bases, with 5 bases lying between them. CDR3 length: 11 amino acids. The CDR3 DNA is TGCAGTGCTAGCCCCTACACTGAAGCTTTCTTT. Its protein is CSASPYTEAFF.

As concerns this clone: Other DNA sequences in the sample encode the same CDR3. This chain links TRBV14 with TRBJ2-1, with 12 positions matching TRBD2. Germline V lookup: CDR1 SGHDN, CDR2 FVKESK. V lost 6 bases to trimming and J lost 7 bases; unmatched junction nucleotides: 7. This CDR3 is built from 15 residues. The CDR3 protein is CASSPSGGAGNEQFF. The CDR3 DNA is TGTGCCAGCAGTCCTAGCGGGGGGGCAGGGAATGAGCAGTTCTTC. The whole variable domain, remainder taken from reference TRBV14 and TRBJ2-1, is EAGVTQFPSHSVIEKGQTVTLRCDPISGHDNLYWYRRVMGKEIKFLLHFVKESKQDESGMPNNRFLAERTGGTYSTLKVQPAELEDSGVYFCASSPSGGAGNEQFFGPGTRLTVL.

The CDR3 is CASSEFTGTEAFF. The CDR3 DNA is TGCGCCAGCAGTGAGTTCACCGGGACCGAGGCTTTCTTT. The chain carries TRBV10-2 and TRBJ1-1, with D possibly TRBD1 on 5 matching bases. The V end was cut by 1 base, the J end by 11 bases, with 14 bases between. CDR1 is WSHSY and CDR2 is SAAADI in the germline V gene. This CDR3 comprises 13 residues.

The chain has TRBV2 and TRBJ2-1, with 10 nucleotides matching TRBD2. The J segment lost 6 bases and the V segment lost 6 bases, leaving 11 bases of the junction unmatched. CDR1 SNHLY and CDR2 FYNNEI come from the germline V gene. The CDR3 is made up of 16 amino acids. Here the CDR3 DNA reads TGTGCCAGCAGGGGGCTAGCGGGGGCGTCTTTCAATGAGCAGTTCTTC. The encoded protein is CASRGLAGASFNEQFF.

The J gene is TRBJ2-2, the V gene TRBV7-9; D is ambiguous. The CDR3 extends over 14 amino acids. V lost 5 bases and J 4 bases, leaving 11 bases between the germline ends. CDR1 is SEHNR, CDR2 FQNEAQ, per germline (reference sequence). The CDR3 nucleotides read TGTGCCAGCAGCCCTATGTCGGGCACCGGGGAGCTGTTTTTT. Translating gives CASSPMSGTGELFF.